Listed here are 2 T cell receptor beta chains from one sample, sequenced in a study of T cell responses to AZD1222 COVID-19 vaccine. The repertoire was sequenced with immunoSEQ multiplex PCR; TCRdb's copy has only in-frame clones and lacks some. Of around 170,000 clones in the sample, approximately 90% were seen once. The source was peripheral blood, collected on day 0 of AZD1222 vaccination. The receptors derive from an adult in good health.

The gene calls are TRBV5-1 and TRBJ1-1; tentatively, D is TRBD1 (6 bases). The CDR3 has 14 residues. V was cut by 0 bases and J by 4 bases, with 10 bases left in between. Germline values: CDR1 SGHRS, CDR2 YFSETQ. CDR3 sequence: CASSLDQGSTEAFF. In DNA form, the CDR3 reads TGCGCCAGCAGCTTGGATCAGGGGTCCACTGAAGCTTTCTTT.

The chain couples TRBV12-3 or TRBV12-4 to TRBJ2-5; D is unresolved. The CDR3 has 11 residues. The V gene lost 3 bases and the J gene lost 4 bases, with 3 bases spanning the gap. The CDR3 DNA is TGTGCCAGCAGTTTCGGAGAGACCCAGTACTTC. It translates to CASSFGETQYF.